The rows below give T cell receptor beta chains drawn from one sample of a study of blood T cell repertoires in COVID-19. Produced via immunoSEQ multiplex PCR; TCRdb's table is partial and in-frame only. The sample has 300,000 to 350,000 clones, roughly 90% seen once. The sequenced material came from peripheral blood. These receptors originate from a woman aged 25 to 39 with COVID-19, enrolled during active disease. CDR3s include the opening cysteine and the closing phenylalanine or tryptophan. The D gene is left open where the match is weak. Clone size appears in some rows only: once, few, many, or a class for an expanded clone.

abundance	len	v_gene	j_gene	d_gene	CDR3aa	CDR3nt
NA	15	TRBV7-2	TRBJ1-1	NA	CASSSSGLGNTEAFF	TGTGCCAGCAGCTCTTCGGGACTCGGGAACACTGAAGCTTTCTTT
NA	17	TRBV6-1	TRBJ1-2	TRBD1	CASSETSGTGGVYGYTF	TGTGCCAGCAGTGAAACCTCAGGGACAGGGGGCGTCTATGGCTACACCTTC
NA	14	TRBV11-2	TRBJ2-3	NA	CASSLAGGTDTQYF	TGTGCCAGCAGCTTAGCAGGCGGCACAGATACGCAGTATTTT
NA	13	TRBV6-4	TRBJ1-1	NA	CASRVEGSTEAFF	TGTGCCAGCAGAGTGGAGGGCTCCACTGAAGCTTTCTTT
NA	18	TRBV6-6	TRBJ2-1	TRBD2	CASCRLAGPLGGINEQFF	TGTGCCAGCTGTCGACTAGCGGGTCCGTTGGGGGGTATCAATGAGCAGTTCTTC
NA	16	TRBV9	TRBJ2-3	NA	CASSVGNSGSTDTQYF	TGTGCCAGCAGCGTAGGTAACTCGGGGAGCACAGATACGCAGTATTTT
few	14	TRBV19	TRBJ1-4	TRBD1	CASRDSATNEKLFF	TGTGCCAGTCGGGACAGCGCAACTAATGAAAAACTGTTTTTT
NA	17	TRBV6-1	TRBJ1-6	NA	CASSEGLQAFFDSPLHF	TGTGCCAGCAGTGAAGGGTTGCAGGCCTTTTTTGATTCACCCCTCCACTTT
NA	16	TRBV5-1	TRBJ2-1	NA	CASSLDPGPTSYEQFF	TGCGCCAGCAGCTTGGACCCCGGCCCGACTTCGTATGAGCAGTTCTTC
NA	15	TRBV23-1	TRBJ2-7	TRBD1	CASSQWTGACYEQYF	TGCGCCAGCAGTCAATGGACAGGGGCCTGCTACGAGCAGTACTTC
NA	15	TRBV7-6	TRBJ2-7	TRBD2	CASSDGLAGSYEQYF	TGTGCCAGCAGCGACGGACTAGCGGGGTCCTACGAGCAGTACTTC
NA	15	TRBV11-2	TRBJ1-1	TRBD1	CASSSGQGMATEAFF	TGTGCCAGCAGCTCAGGACAGGGTATGGCCACTGAAGCTTTCTTT
NA	12	TRBV27	TRBJ1-1	NA	CASSFGGVEAFF	TGTGCCAGCAGTTTCGGGGGAGTGGAAGCTTTCTTT
NA	16	TRBV7-2	TRBJ2-3	TRBD1	CASSLAGTGGADTQYF	TGTGCCAGCAGCTTAGCGGGGACAGGGGGCGCGGATACGCAGTATTTT
NA	15	TRBV7-7	TRBJ2-5	NA	CASSFGGTLKETQYF	TGTGCCAGCAGCTTTGGCGGGACTCTCAAAGAGACCCAGTACTTC
NA	12	TRBV3-1/TRBV3-2	TRBJ2-7	NA	CASSQDPSEQYF	TGTGCCAGCAGCCAAGATCCATCCGAGCAGTACTTC